This TCR beta chain was retrieved from a study of early T cells in non-severe SARS-CoV-2 infection. The wider study: Unsorted whole-blood RNA was sequenced in bulk, leaving chains unpaired.

The TCR library protocol was used to attach unique molecular identifiers. These identifiers were attached to individual cDNA molecules. TCRdb passed the 5' RACE reads through MiXCR, listing each CDR3 protein once. The table records 80,000 or so distinct CDR3 sequences, about 11% of them present only once. J lost 4 bases, V lost 3 bases, and 5 bases had no gene match. CDR3 length: 14 residues. CDR1 and CDR2 (germline): SQVTM, ANQGSEA. This clonotype was counted only a few times. This receptor was taken from an adult who was a healthcare worker with PCR-confirmed SARS-CoV-2 infection or an uninfected control (not recorded which). This specimen was whole blood, taken at baseline. The V and J genes are TRBV29-1 and TRBJ2-3; 9 bases map to TRBD2. DNA for the CDR3: TGCAGCGTTGAGCTAGCGGGGTCAGCAGATACGCAGTATTTT. Its protein product is CSVELAGSADTQYF.